This TCR beta chain was found in a study of OX40 agonist ivuxolimab in advanced cancers. The germline CDR1 and CDR2 sequences are MNHEY and SVGAGI. The CDR3 length is 16 residues. V was cut by 0 bases and J by 5 bases, with 16 bases left in between. This table comes from immunoSEQ multiplex PCR, and its TCRdb copy is limited to in-frame clones, with some not included. The sample contains about 82,000 clones, roughly 88% of which appear only once. The receptor was isolated from an adult with an advanced solid tumor such as melanoma, head and neck, liver or kidney cancer. The sample consisted of CD4+ or CD8+ T cells sorted from blood, taken in a trial of the OX40 agonist ivuxolimab. The chain links TRBV6-5 to TRBJ1-1; the D is unclear. The CDR3 DNA sequence: TGTGCCAGCAGTTACTCGACGCGGGTGATTGGGACTGAAGCTTTCTTT. It encodes CASSYSTRVIGTEAFF.